This TCR beta chain was found in a study of technical replicates of blood from several donors (dated by TCRdb to about 2017). Notes on this clone: The antigen it recognizes is unknown. Base qualities are not provided; no much larger clone lies one nucleotide away.

Trimming leaves V shorter by 2 bases and J shorter by 0 bases, with the junction holding 6 bases beyond the gene matches. CDR1 and CDR2 are drawn from the germline V gene: KGHSH, LQKENI. Measured from the cysteine to the phenylalanine, the CDR3 is 16 residues long. Here the CDR3 DNA is all that survives: 48 bases in frame from base 1. Library preparation employed the immunoSEQ multiplex PCR assay. TCRdb provides this immuneACCESS table in a form limited to in-frame rearrangements. Some clones are lacking; in checked studies, under half of them reflect an unresolved V gene, and why the rest are absent is not known. The table for this sample lists more than 90,000 clones; around 95% of them were counted only once. Approximately 0.36% of the sample lies in the top ten.

The V gene is TRBV18 and the J gene is TRBJ2-5, with 7 bases matching TRBD2. The sequence derives from a human donor in good health. The sequenced sample consisted of T cells isolated from PBMCs. The nucleotides read TGTGCCAGCTCACCAAGGTCTAGCGGCTACCAAGAGACCCAGTACTTC. Translated, it gives CASSPRSSGYQETQYF. When the CDR3 is completed using the reference TRBV18 and TRBJ2-5 genes on either side, the full variable domain is NAGVMQNPRHLVRRRGQEARLRCSPMKGHSHVYWYRQLPEEGLKFMVYLQKENIIDESGMPKERFSAEFPKEGPSILRIQQVVRGDSAAYFCASSPRSSGYQETQYFGPGTRLLVL.